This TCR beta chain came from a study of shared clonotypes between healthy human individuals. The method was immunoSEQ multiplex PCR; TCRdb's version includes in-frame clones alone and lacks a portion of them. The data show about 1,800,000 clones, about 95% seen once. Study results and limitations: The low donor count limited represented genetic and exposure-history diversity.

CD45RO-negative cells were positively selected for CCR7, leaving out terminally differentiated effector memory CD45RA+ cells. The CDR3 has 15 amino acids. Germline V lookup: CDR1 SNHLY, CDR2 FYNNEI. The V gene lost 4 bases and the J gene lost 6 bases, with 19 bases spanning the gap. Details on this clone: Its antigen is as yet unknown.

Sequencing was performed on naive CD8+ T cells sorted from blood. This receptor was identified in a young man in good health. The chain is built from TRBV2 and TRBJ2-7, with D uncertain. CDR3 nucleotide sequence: TGTGCCAGCAGTGTATTGAGAGGTGACACGGGCGAGCAGTACTTC. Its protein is CASSVLRGDTGEQYF.